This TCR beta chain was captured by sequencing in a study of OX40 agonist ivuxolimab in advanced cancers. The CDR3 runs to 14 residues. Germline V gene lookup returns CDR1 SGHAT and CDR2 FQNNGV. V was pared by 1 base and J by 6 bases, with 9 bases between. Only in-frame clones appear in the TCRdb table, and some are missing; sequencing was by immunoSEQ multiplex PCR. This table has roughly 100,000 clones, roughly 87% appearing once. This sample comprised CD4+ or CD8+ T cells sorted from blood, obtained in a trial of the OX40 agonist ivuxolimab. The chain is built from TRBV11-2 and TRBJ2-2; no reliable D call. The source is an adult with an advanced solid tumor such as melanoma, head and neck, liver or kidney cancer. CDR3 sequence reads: CASSLARGPGELFF. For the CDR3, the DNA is TGTGCCAGCAGCTTAGCGCGTGGGCCCGGGGAGCTGTTTTTT.